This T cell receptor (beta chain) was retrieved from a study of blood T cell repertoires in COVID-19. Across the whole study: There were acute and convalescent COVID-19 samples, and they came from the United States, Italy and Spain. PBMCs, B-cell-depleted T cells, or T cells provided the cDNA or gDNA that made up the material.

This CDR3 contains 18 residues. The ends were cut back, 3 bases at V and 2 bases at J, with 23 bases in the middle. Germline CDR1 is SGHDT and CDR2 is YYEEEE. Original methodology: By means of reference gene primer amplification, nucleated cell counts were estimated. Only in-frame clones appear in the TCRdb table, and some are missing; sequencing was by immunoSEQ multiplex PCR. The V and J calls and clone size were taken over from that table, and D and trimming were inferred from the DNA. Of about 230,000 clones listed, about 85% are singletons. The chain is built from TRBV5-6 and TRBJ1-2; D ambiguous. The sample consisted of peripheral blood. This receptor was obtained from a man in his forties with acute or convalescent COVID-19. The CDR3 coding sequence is TGTGCCAGCAGCTCACTTCTAAGTTTCCAGGCTCAGAACTATGGCTACACCTTC. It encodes CASSSLLSFQAQNYGYTF.